This entry lists 20 T cell receptor beta chains sequenced from one sample in a study of shared clonotypes between healthy human individuals. Only in-frame clones appear in the TCRdb table, and some are missing; sequencing was by immunoSEQ multiplex PCR. The sample carries roughly 1 million clones, approximately 70% recorded once. The specimen was memory CD4+ T cells sorted from blood. Subset noted: CD45RA-negative fraction. These receptors were obtained from a man in his late teens or twenties in good health.

This clone occurred a few times. V and J are TRBV2 and TRBJ1-2; the match to TRBD1 covers 8 bases. Germline values: CDR1 SNHLY, CDR2 FYNNEI. This CDR3 region has 15 residues. J gave up 7 bases and V 6 bases, and 13 bases lay outside the gene matches. The CDR3 sequence: CASSAAGQGTGGYTF. In DNA form, the CDR3 reads TGTGCCAGCAGCGCCGCCGGACAGGGCACAGGTGGCTACACCTTC. The full variable domain, with the rest looked up from reference TRBV2 and TRBJ1-2, is EPEVTQTPSHQVTQMGQEVILRCVPISNHLYFYWYRQILGQKVEFLVSFYNNEISEKSEIFDDQFSVERPDGSNFTLKIRSTKLEDSAMYFCASSAAGQGTGGYTFGSGTRLTVV.

V usage is TRBV6-1 and J usage is TRBJ1-5, with D hard to call. Trimming stripped 0 bases from V and 11 bases from J, with 17 bases between. Germline V lookup: CDR1 MNHNS, CDR2 SASEGT. The CDR3 contains 15 residues. CDR3 protein: CASSEASGQLGSQHF. In DNA form, the CDR3 reads TGTGCCAGCAGTGAAGCGTCAGGTCAACTTGGATCCCAGCATTTT.

In nucleotides, the CDR3 is TGTGCCACCCAACGGAACACCGGGGAGCTGTTTTTT. It codes for CATQRNTGELFF. The gene calls are TRBV19 and TRBJ2-2; unclear D gene. Germline-derived CDR1 and CDR2 are LNHDA and SQIVND (reference sequence). The CDR3 runs to 12 residues. Between the trimmed V and J ends, which lost 10 bases and 1 base, there was a span of 7 bases.

The CDR3 region has the DNA TGTGCCAGCAGCGCAGGACGGGATAGCGACGAGCAGTACTTC. Translating it yields CASSAGRDSDEQYF. This rearrangement joins TRBV9 to TRBJ2-7; tentatively, D is TRBD2 (5 bases). V lost 3 bases and J 5 bases, leaving 15 bases between the germline ends. The V gene's germline CDR1 is SGDLS and CDR2 YYNGEE. The CDR3 is 14 residues long.

The chain is built from TRBV5-1 and TRBJ2-3; TRBD1 might be the D (6 bases). Trimming took off 0 bases at V and 4 bases at J, with 12 bases between the two ends. Germline V gives CDR1 SGHRS, CDR2 YFSETQ. This CDR3 has 15 amino acids. The CDR3 DNA sequence: TGCGCCAGCAGCTTGGAGGGCAGGGGATCAGATACGCAGTATTTT. This gives the protein CASSLEGRGSDTQYF.

V and J are TRBV5-1 and TRBJ2-1, with D possibly matching TRBD2 (6 bases). The CDR3 length is 14 residues. CDR1 is SGHRS, CDR2 YFSETQ, per germline. Trimming took off 7 bases at V and 5 bases at J, with 16 bases between the two ends. The CDR3 coding sequence is TGCGCCAGCGGACGGACTATGACGGACAATGAGCAGTTCTTC. Amino acid sequence: CASGRTMTDNEQFF.

The rearrangement uses TRBV11-2 and TRBJ2-5; perhaps TRBD2 as D (6 bases). Deletions cut 0 bases from V and 7 bases from J, with 15 bases between. The CDR3 loop spans 15 amino acids. Germline CDR1 reads SGHAT; CDR2 reads FQNNGV. DNA of the CDR3: TGTGCCAGCAGCTTAGAAGGCGGGTGGGGAGGGACCCAGTACTTC. It translates to CASSLEGGWGGTQYF.

The rearrangement joins TRBV9 to TRBJ1-6; D possibly corresponds to TRBD1 (5 bases). The CDR3 is 15 amino acids. CDR1 and CDR2 from the germline V gene are SGDLS and YYNGEE. V was trimmed by 4 bases and J by 7 bases, leaving 15 bases between them. CDR3 DNA sequence: TGTGCCAGCAGCTCCAGGACAAACACCAATTCACCCCTCCACTTT. Protein product: CASSSRTNTNSPLHF.

The table lists this clone with a few counts. The chain links TRBV18 to TRBJ1-1, with D unresolved. CDR3 length equals 13 residues. Germline CDR1 reads KGHSH; CDR2 reads LQKENI. V lost 2 bases and J 5 bases, leaving 9 bases between the germline ends. The DNA for the CDR3 is TGTGCCAGCTCACCATCGGGGAAGACTGAAGCTTTCTTT. It codes for CASSPSGKTEAFF.

This clone was observed a single time. The CDR3 region is CASSLTQGRKSGELFF. CDR3 DNA sequence: TGTGCCAGCAGCCTAACTCAAGGGAGGAAGTCCGGGGAGCTGTTTTTT. The V and J genes are TRBV11-2 and TRBJ2-2; D is perhaps TRBD2 (6 bases). V was trimmed by 5 bases and J by 6 bases, leaving 19 bases between them. The CDR3 spans 16 residues. Germline V gene sequence: CDR1 SGHAT, CDR2 FQNNGV.

The table lists this clone with a few counts. The chain carries TRBV29-1 and TRBJ2-3, with D hard to call. This CDR3 is 12 amino acids long. V shed 6 bases and J shed 6 bases, with 13 bases lying between them. Germline-derived CDR1 and CDR2 are SQVTM and ANQGSEA. CDR3 nucleotide sequence: TGCAGCGTCCCGGACCAGTGGGATACGCAGTATTTT. This gives the protein CSVPDQWDTQYF.

The chain is built from TRBV10-3 and TRBJ2-7; 8 nucleotides line up with TRBD1. The CDR3 runs to 13 residues. The germline gives CDR1 ENHRY, CDR2 SYGVKD. With 8 bases clipped from V and 2 bases from J, the junction kept 5 bases outside the gene matches. The CDR3 coding sequence is TGTGCCATCGGGGGACAGGTAGCCTACGAGCAGTACTTC. It encodes CAIGGQVAYEQYF.

This chain uses TRBV7-6 with TRBJ1-2; 8 nucleotides agree with TRBD1. Per germline, CDR1 SGHVS and CDR2 FNYEAQ. The V and J ends lost 0 bases and 6 bases, in that order; junction bases with no gene match: 3. The CDR3 runs 14 residues. The CDR3 DNA follows: TGTGCCAGCAGCTTAGCGCCAGGGGGCAATGGCTACACCTTC. Its protein is CASSLAPGGNGYTF. The full variable domain, rest sourced from reference TRBV7-6 and TRBJ1-2, is GAGVSQSPRYKVTKRGQDVALRCDPISGHVSLYWYRQALGQGPEFLTYFNYEAQQDKSGLPNDRFSAERPEGSISTLTIQRTEQRDSAMYRCASSLAPGGNGYTFGSGTRLTVV.

Comments on this clone: At one end, the junction sequence differs from germline, possibly due to a read error. The V and J genes are TRBV6-1 and TRBJ2-5, with D perhaps matching TRBD1 (5 bases). The CDR3 contains 14 residues. Germline CDR1 is MNHNS and CDR2 is SASEGT. CDR3 in amino acids: CASSGQKAQESQYF. CDR3 sequence (DNA): TGTGCCAGCAGTGGACAGAAAGCCCAAGAGAGCCAGTACTTC.

This chain links TRBV10-1 with TRBJ2-1, with D unclear. Germline V gene data show CDR1 as WNHNN and CDR2 as SYGVQD (reference sequence). Trimming shortened V by 0 bases and J by 4 bases, and 16 bases separated the two germline ends. This CDR3 comprises 17 residues. For the CDR3, the DNA is TGCGCCAGCAGTGAGTCGGCTCAAGACCCTGGGTACAATGAGCAGTTCTTC. It encodes CASSESAQDPGYNEQFF.

Only a few counts were recorded for this clone. This chain connects TRBV7-2 to TRBJ1-1; 8 bases agree with TRBD1. The CDR3 has 13 residues. Germline CDR1 SGHTA, CDR2 FQGNSA. V shed 5 bases and J 5 bases; nucleotides not matched to a gene: 4. Written as DNA, the CDR3 is TGTGCCAGCAGCATATGGACAGGGACTGAAGCTTTCTTT. Amino acids: CASSIWTGTEAFF.

The J gene is TRBJ2-7, the V gene TRBV11-2, with 11 bases fitting TRBD2. V dropped 4 bases and J dropped 6; count of bases not matched to a gene: 5. Germline V lookup: CDR1 SGHAT, CDR2 FQNNGV. The length of the CDR3 is 14 residues. The DNA for the CDR3 is TGTGCCAGCAGCTCCCTAGCGGGGGGCCGCGAGCAGTACTTC. Translation gives CASSSLAGGREQYF.

The chain employs TRBV20-1 and TRBJ2-1; a possible D gene is TRBD2 (5 bases). Trimming took off 6 bases at V and 9 bases at J, with 12 bases between the two ends. This CDR3 is 11 amino acids long. CDR1 and CDR2 from the germline V gene are DFQATT and SNEGSKA (reference sequence). CDR3 loop: CSAYSRGEQFF. The CDR3 region has the DNA TGCAGTGCGTATTCCCGGGGTGAGCAGTTCTTC.

The chain couples TRBV7-2 to TRBJ1-4; 9 bases align to TRBD1. Germline-derived CDR1 and CDR2 are SGHTA and FQGNSA. The V and J ends lost 0 bases and 3 bases, in that order; junction bases with no gene match: 2. The CDR3 covers 16 residues. CDR3 loop: CASSLAGQGSNEKLFF. In nucleotides, the CDR3 is TGTGCCAGCAGCTTAGCGGGACAGGGATCTAATGAAAAACTGTTTTTT.

With respect to this clone: This sample also contains other DNA sequences that code for the same CDR3. This chain links TRBV2 with TRBJ2-2; 7 bases agree with TRBD1. After removal of 6 bases from V and 0 bases from J, the junction contained 4 bases not matched to a gene. CDR1 SNHLY and CDR2 FYNNEI come from the germline V gene. CDR3 size: 15 residues. As DNA, the CDR3 is TGTGCCAGCAGGGTGACAGGGTCGAACACCGGGGAGCTGTTTTTT. This codes for CASRVTGSNTGELFF. The full variable domain, rest sourced from reference TRBV2 and TRBJ2-2, is EPEVTQTPSHQVTQMGQEVILRCVPISNHLYFYWYRQILGQKVEFLVSFYNNEISEKSEIFDDQFSVERPDGSNFTLKIRSTKLEDSAMYFCASRVTGSNTGELFFGEGSRLTVL.